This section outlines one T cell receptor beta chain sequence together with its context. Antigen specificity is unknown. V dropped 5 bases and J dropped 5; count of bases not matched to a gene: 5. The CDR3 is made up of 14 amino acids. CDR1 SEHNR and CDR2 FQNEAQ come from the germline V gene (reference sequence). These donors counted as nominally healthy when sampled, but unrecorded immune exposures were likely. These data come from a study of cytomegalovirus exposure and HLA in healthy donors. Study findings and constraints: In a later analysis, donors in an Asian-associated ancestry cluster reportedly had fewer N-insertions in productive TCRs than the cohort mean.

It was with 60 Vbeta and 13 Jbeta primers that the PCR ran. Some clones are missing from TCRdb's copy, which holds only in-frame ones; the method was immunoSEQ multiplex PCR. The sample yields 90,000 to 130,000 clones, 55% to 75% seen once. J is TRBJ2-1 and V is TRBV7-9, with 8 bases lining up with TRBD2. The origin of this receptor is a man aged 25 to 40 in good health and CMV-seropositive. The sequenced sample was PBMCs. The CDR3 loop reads CASSPGLADNEQFF. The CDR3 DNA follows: TGTGCCAGCAGCCCAGGACTAGCCGACAATGAGCAGTTCTTC.